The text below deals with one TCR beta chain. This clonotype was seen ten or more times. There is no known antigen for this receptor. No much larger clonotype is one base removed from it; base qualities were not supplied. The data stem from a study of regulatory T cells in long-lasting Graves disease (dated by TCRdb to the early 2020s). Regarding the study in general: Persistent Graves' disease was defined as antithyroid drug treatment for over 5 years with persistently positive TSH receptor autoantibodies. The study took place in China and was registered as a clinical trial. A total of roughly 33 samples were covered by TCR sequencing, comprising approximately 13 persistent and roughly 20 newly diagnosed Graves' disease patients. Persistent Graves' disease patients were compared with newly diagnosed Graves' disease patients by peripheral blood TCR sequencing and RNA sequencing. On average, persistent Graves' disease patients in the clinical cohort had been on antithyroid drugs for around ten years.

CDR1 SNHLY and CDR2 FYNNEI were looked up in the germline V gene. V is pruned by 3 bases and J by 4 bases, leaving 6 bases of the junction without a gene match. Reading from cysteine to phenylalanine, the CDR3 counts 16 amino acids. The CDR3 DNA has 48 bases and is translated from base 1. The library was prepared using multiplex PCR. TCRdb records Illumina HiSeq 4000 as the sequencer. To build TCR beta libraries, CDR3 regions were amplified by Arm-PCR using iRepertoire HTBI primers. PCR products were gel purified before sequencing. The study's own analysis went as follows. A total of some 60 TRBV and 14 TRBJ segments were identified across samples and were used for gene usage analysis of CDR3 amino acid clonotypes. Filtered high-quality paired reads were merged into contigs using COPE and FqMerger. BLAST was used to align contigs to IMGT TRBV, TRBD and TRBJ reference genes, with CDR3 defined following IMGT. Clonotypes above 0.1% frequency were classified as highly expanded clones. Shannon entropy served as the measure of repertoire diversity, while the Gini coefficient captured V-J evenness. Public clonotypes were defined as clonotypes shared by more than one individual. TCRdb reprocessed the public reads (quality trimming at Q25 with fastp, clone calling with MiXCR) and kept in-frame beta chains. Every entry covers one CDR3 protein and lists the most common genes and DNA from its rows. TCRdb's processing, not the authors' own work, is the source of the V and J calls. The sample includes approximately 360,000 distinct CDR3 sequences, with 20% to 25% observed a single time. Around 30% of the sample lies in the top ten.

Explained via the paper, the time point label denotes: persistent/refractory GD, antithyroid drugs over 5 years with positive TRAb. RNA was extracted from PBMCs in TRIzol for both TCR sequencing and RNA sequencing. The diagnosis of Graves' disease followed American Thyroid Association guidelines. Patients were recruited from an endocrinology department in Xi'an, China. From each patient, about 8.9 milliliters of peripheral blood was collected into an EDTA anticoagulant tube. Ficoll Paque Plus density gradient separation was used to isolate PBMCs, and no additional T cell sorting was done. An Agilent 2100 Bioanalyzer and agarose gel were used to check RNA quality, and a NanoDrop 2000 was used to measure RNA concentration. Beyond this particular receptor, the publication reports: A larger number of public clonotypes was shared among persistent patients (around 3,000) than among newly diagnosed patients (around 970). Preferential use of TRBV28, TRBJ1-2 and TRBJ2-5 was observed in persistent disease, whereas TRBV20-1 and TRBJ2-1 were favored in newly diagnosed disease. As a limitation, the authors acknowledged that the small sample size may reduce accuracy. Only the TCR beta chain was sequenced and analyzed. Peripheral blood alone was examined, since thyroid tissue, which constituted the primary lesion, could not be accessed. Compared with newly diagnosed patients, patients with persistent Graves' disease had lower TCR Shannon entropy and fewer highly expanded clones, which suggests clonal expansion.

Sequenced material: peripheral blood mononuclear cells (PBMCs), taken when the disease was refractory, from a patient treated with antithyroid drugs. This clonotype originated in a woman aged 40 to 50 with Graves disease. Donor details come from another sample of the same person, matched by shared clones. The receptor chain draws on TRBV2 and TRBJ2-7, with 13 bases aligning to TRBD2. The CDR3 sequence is CASSDPGLAGEYEQYF. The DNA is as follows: TGTGCCAGCAGTGATCCAGGACTAGCGGGAGAATACGAGCAGTACTTC.